Presented here are 13 T cell receptor beta chains from one specimen sequenced in a study of beta chain features in type 1 diabetes. Findings of the study overall: Patients with Type 1 diabetes showed moderately but significantly shorter TCRB CDR3s in all four CD4+ subsets.

These receptors have no identified antigens. The sequenced template was cDNA made from the entire isolated RNA. Using immunoSEQ multiplex PCR, the repertoire was profiled, and TCRdb retains in-frame clones only, with some absent. This repertoire shows some 350,000 clones, 8.5% to 10% found once; its top ten account for roughly 0.54%. Sequencing was performed on central memory CD4+ T cells from blood. The receptors stem from a young man with type 1 diabetes.

The gene calls are TRBV5-1 and TRBJ2-7; perhaps TRBD1 as D (5 bases). From germline, CDR1 is SGHRS and CDR2 YFSETQ. The CDR3 has 14 amino acids. Trimming shortened V by 0 bases and J by 5 bases, and 12 bases separated the two germline ends. The CDR3 region is CASSLVQGKNEQYF. The CDR3 region has the DNA TGCGCCAGCAGCTTGGTTCAGGGAAAGAACGAGCAGTACTTC.

This clone occurred a few times. The CDR3 DNA follows: TGCGCCAGCAGTCGGGGGACCTCCTACGAGCAGTACTTC. The encoded protein is CASSRGTSYEQYF. The chain joins TRBV10-2 to TRBJ2-7; D is perhaps TRBD2 (6 bases). V gave up 5 bases and J gave up 0 bases, with 8 bases separating them. Germline loops: CDR1 WSHSY, CDR2 SAAADI. The CDR3 covers 13 residues.

V gene TRBV28 combines with J gene TRBJ2-5, with TRBD1 identical over 8 bases. The CDR3 covers 16 residues. The V and J ends lost 4 bases and 5 bases, in that order; junction bases with no gene match: 12. Germline assignment: CDR1 MDHEN and CDR2 SYDVKM. CDR3 protein: CASSSPPRTGRETQYF. In DNA form, the CDR3 reads TGTGCCAGCAGTTCCCCCCCCCGGACAGGGAGGGAGACCCAGTACTTC.

The chain is built from TRBV18 and TRBJ2-7, with D maybe TRBD1 (7 bases). The V gene's germline CDR1 is KGHSH and CDR2 LQKENI. The length of the CDR3 is 14 residues. With 0 bases removed from V and 5 bases from J, the gap between germline ends came to 11 bases. The CDR3 region has the DNA TGTGCCAGCTCACCACCGACAGGGAGGAACGAGCAGTACTTC. It is translated as CASSPPTGRNEQYF.

A few counts support this clone. This rearrangement joins TRBV27 to TRBJ2-3; D is perhaps TRBD2 (5 bases). Germline assignment: CDR1 MNHEY and CDR2 SMNVEV (reference sequence). The CDR3 totals 14 residues. The V gene lost 10 bases and the J gene lost 3 bases, with 17 bases spanning the gap. The CDR3 region has the DNA TGTGCCACCGGGTTTCCGGGGTGGACAGATACGCAGTATTTT. Protein sequence: CATGFPGWTDTQYF.

The chain recombines TRBV13 with TRBJ2-7, with unresolved D. The CDR3 has 10 amino acids. V shed 7 bases and J shed 7 bases, with 8 bases lying between them. Per the germline V gene, CDR1 is PRHDT and CDR2 is FYEKMQ (reference sequence). The CDR3 is CASTLGEQYF. The CDR3 nucleotides read TGTGCCAGCACCCTCGGGGAGCAGTACTTC.

The sample holds a few counts of this clone. This chain uses TRBV7-9 with TRBJ2-7, with 11 bases lining up with TRBD1. Germline lookup yields CDR1 SEHNR and CDR2 FQNEAQ (reference sequence). V was clipped by 1 base and J by 4 bases; unmatched bases: 3. The CDR3 has 15 residues. This CDR3 reads CASSLGTGGGYEQYF. CDR3 sequence (DNA): TGTGCCAGCAGCTTAGGGACAGGGGGCGGTTACGAGCAGTACTTC. Using reference TRBV7-9 and TRBJ2-7 for the parts outside the CDR3, the full variable domain is DTGVSQNPRHKITKRGQNVTFRCDPISEHNRLYWYRQTLGQGPEFLTYFQNEAQLEKSRLLSDRFSAERPKGSFSTLEIQRTEQGDSAMYLCASSLGTGGGYEQYFGPGTRLTVT.

This clone was seen ten or more times. The rearrangement links TRBV28 to TRBJ1-2; weak D call: TRBD1 (5 bases). This CDR3 has 14 residues. The V gene lost 3 bases and the J gene lost 8 bases, with 16 bases spanning the gap. Germline-derived CDR1 and CDR2 are MDHEN and SYDVKM. CDR3 amino acids: CASSLEGTDSGYTF. In DNA, the CDR3 is TGTGCCAGCAGTTTGGAGGGGACCGATAGCGGCTACACCTTC.

This chain links TRBV19 with TRBJ2-2; perhaps D is TRBD1 or TRBD2 (6 bases each). CDR3 size: 12 residues. The germline V gene encodes CDR1 LNHDA and CDR2 SQIVND (reference sequence). Trimming cost V 11 bases and J 6 bases, with 13 bases left between them. CDR3 coding DNA: TGTGCCGAGGGGGGTCGCGCCGGGGAGCTGTTTTTT. Residues: CAEGGRAGELFF.

The chain couples TRBV18 to TRBJ2-3; 14 nucleotides match TRBD2. V dropped 3 bases and J dropped 7; count of bases not matched to a gene: 6. The CDR3 consists of 16 residues. Germline V lookup: CDR1 KGHSH, CDR2 LQKENI. CDR3 loop: CASSPEGLAGENTQYF. DNA of the CDR3: TGTGCCAGCTCACCCGAGGGACTAGCGGGAGAGAATACGCAGTATTTT.

The chain is built from TRBV7-2 and TRBJ1-4; 7 nucleotides match TRBD1. The V and J ends lost 5 bases and 11 bases, in that order; junction bases with no gene match: 11. There are 14 residues in the CDR3. CDR1 is SGHTA, CDR2 FQGNSA, per germline. The CDR3: CASSKGTVDPKLFF. The CDR3 DNA follows: TGTGCCAGCAGCAAAGGGACAGTCGACCCTAAACTGTTTTTT. Complete variable domain (other parts from reference TRBV7-2 and TRBJ1-4): GAGVSQSPSNKVTEKGKDVELRCDPISGHTALYWYRQSLGQGLEFLIYFQGNSAPDKSGLPSDRFSAERTGGSVSTLTIQRTQQEDSAVYLCASSKGTVDPKLFFGSGTQLSVL.

The rearrangement links TRBV6-5 to TRBJ1-2, with a possible D match to TRBD1 (5 bases). In germline, CDR1 is MNHEY, CDR2 SVGAGI. V was pared by 0 bases and J by 8 bases, with 10 bases between. The CDR3 spans 13 residues. The CDR3 is CASSYSSREGYTF. CDR3 sequence (DNA): TGTGCCAGCAGTTACTCAAGCAGGGAAGGCTACACCTTC.

This clone was counted a few times. J is TRBJ2-7 and V is TRBV18, with unresolved D. Looked up from germline, CDR1 is KGHSH and CDR2 is LQKENI. V lost 3 bases, J lost 6 bases, and 12 bases lay in between. CDR3 size: 13 residues. As DNA, the CDR3 is TGTGCCAGCTCACCGGGAAGGGTTCGCGAGCAGTACTTC. Encoded protein: CASSPGRVREQYF.